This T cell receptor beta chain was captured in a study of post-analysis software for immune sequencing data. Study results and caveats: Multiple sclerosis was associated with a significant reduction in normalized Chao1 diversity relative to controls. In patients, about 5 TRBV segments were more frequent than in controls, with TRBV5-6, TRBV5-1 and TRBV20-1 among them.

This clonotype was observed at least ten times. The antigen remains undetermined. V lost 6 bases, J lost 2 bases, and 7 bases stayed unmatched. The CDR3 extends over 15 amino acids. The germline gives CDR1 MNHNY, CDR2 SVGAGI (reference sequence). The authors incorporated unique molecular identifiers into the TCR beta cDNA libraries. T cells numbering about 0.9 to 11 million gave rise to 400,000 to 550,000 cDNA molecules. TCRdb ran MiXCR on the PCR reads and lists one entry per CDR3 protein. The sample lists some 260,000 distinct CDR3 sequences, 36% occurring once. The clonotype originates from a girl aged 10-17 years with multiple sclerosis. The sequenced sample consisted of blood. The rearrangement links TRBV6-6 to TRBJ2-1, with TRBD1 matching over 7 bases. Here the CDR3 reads CASRRQGPTYNEQFF. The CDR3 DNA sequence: TGTGCCAGCAGAAGACAGGGCCCTACCTACAATGAGCAGTTCTTC.